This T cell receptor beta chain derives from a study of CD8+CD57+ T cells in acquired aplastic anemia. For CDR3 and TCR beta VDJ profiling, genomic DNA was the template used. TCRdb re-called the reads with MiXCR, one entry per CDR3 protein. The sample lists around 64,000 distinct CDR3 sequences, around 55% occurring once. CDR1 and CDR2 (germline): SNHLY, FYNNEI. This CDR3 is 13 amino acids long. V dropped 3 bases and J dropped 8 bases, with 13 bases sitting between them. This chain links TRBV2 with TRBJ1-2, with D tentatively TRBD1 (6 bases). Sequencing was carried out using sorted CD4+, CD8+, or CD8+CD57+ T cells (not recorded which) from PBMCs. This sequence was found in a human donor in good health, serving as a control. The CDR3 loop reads CASSDGGREGYTF. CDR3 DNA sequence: TGTGCCAGCAGTGACGGGGGGCGCGAGGGCTACACCTTC.